The sequence of this T cell receptor beta chain was determined in a study of identifying expanded T cells in peripheral blood. Points from the study as a whole: Technical replicates showed roughly 1.2 changed clones; roughly two weeks approximately 16; four weeks 19. Variance in clone template counts between approximately two-week samples significantly increased with total template count across all healthy donors.

In regard to this clone: Its specificity is unknown.

Clones were sequenced by immunoSEQ multiplex PCR, and TCRdb holds only the in-frame ones, with some missing. The table includes around 90,000 clones, about 91% detected once. Per germline, CDR1 LGHNA and CDR2 YSLEER. CDR3 size: 14 residues. V was pared by 4 bases and J by 5 bases, with 4 bases of the junction left unmatched. The sequencing input was blood. The clonotype comes from a person aged 18 to 69 in good health. The chain links TRBV4-3 to TRBJ1-4; 7 nucleotides agree with TRBD1. CDR3 sequence: CASSPGQRNEKLFF. The CDR3 DNA is TGCGCCAGCAGCCCGGGACAGCGCAATGAAAAACTGTTTTTT.